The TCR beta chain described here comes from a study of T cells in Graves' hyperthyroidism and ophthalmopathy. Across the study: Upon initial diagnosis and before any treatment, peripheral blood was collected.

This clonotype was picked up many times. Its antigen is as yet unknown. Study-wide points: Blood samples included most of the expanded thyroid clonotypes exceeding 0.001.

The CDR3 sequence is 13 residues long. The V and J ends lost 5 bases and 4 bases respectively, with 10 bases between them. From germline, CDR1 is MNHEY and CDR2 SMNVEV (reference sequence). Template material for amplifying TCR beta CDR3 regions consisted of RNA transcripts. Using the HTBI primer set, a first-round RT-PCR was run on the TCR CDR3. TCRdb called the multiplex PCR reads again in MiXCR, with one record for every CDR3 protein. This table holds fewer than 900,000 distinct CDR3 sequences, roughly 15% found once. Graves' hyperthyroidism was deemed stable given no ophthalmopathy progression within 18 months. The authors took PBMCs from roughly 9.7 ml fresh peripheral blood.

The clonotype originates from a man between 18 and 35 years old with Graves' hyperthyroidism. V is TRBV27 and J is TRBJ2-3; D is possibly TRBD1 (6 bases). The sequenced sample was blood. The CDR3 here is CASSTWTADTQYF. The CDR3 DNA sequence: TGTGCCAGCAGTACGTGGACAGCAGATACGCAGTATTTT.